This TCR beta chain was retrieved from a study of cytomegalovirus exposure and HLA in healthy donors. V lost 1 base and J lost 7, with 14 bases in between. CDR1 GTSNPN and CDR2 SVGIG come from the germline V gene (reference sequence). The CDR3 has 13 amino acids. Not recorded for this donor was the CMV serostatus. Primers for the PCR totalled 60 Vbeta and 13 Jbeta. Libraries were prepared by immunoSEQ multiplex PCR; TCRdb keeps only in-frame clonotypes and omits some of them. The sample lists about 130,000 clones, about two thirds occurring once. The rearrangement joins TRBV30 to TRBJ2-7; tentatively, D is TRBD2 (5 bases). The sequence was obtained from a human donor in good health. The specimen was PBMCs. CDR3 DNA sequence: TGTGCCTGGAGTGGGACTCACCTAGGGGAGCAGTACTTC. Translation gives CAWSGTHLGEQYF.